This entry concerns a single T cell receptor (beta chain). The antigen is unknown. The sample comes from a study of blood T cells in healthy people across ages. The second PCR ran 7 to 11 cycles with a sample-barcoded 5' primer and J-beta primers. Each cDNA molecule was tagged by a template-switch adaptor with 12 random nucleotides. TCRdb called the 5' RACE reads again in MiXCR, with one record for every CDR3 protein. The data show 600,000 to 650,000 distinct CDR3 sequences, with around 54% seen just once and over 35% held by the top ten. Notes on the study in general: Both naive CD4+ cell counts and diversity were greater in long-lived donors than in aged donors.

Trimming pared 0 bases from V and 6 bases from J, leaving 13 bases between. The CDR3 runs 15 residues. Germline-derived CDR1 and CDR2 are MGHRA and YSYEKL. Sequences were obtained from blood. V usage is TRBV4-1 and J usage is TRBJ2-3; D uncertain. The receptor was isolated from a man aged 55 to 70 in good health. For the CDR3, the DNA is TGCGCCAGCAGCCAAGATGGGCTGGGTCTCGATACGCAGTATTTT. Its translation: CASSQDGLGLDTQYF.